This T cell receptor beta chain emerged from a study of blood T cell repertoires in COVID-19. Looking at the study overall: Samples representing acute and convalescent COVID-19 were sourced from the United States, Italy and Spain.

The CDR3 extends over 14 amino acids. Germline assignment: CDR1 KGHDR and CDR2 SFDVKD. The V and J ends lost 9 bases and 0 bases respectively, with 10 bases between them. Original processing notes: Quantification of nucleated cells was approximated via reference gene primer amplification. The table came from immunoSEQ multiplex PCR; TCRdb's copy has only in-frame clones and leaves some out. V and J calls and clone size follow that table, whereas D and trimming were derived from the DNA. This table holds 200,000 to 300,000 clones, around 90% found once. This TCR was recovered from a man in his 60s who had recovered from COVID-19. This chain joins TRBV24-1 and TRBJ2-2; D perhaps matches TRBD2 (5 bases). The sample comprised peripheral blood. This CDR3 is CATGRATNTGELFF. The CDR3 DNA follows: TGTGCCACCGGGCGGGCAACGAACACCGGGGAGCTGTTTTTT.